The rows below give T cell receptor beta chains drawn from one sample of a study of shared clonotypes between healthy human individuals. Method: immunoSEQ multiplex PCR; TCRdb's copy keeps in-frame clones and lacks some. The sample includes roughly 570,000 clones, about 98% of them seen just once. The sample taken for sequencing was naive CD8+ T cells sorted from blood. The receptors shown here come from a man aged 25-45 years in good health. CDR3s include the opening cysteine and the closing phenylalanine or tryptophan. Fields, in order: J gene, D gene, V gene, clone size, CDR3 protein, CDR3 DNA. D genes are given only for firm matches. A clone size is listed for some rows: how often the clone was seen (once, few, many), or a class if it is expanded.

TRBJ2-3 TRBD2 TRBV9 NA CASSVAGTSGMITDTQYF TGTGCCAGCAGCGTAGCTGGGACTAGCGGGATGATCACAGATACGCAGTATTTT
TRBJ1-4 NA TRBV7-9 NA CASSLTDGTTDYEKLFF TGTGCCAGCAGCCTAACGGATGGGACAACCGATTATGAAAAACTGTTTTTT
TRBJ2-7 NA TRBV19 NA CASSITGGYEQYF TGTGCCAGTAGTATTACCGGGGGCTACGAGCAGTACTTC
TRBJ2-1 TRBD2 TRBV5-8 NA CASSPGLAGGLEQFF TGTGCCAGCAGCCCCGGACTAGCGGGAGGTCTTGAGCAGTTCTTC
TRBJ2-1 NA TRBV4-1 NA CASSHPHSPEQFF TGCGCCAGCAGCCACCCGCACAGCCCTGAGCAGTTCTTC
TRBJ2-7 NA TRBV13 NA CASSHHDSSYEQYF TGTGCCAGCAGCCACCACGACAGTTCCTACGAGCAGTACTTC
TRBJ2-7 TRBD2 TRBV15 NA CATSGPTGGTYEQYF TGTGCCACCAGCGGCCCAACGGGGGGGACCTACGAGCAGTACTTC
TRBJ2-7 NA TRBV4-1 NA CASTPRTWVENEQYF TGCGCCAGCACCCCTCGCACCTGGGTCGAGAACGAGCAGTACTTC
TRBJ2-5 NA TRBV7-3 NA CASSFGHEETQYF TGTGCCAGCAGCTTCGGACACGAAGAGACCCAGTACTTC
TRBJ2-1 TRBD1 TRBV25-1 NA CASSDSGTGGNEQFF TGTGCCAGCAGTGACAGCGGGACAGGGGGCAATGAGCAGTTCTTC
TRBJ1-2 TRBD1 TRBV7-2 once CASSLGSGTDGYTF TGTGCCAGCAGCTTAGGAAGCGGGACAGATGGCTACACCTTC
TRBJ2-1 NA TRBV27 NA CASSLTPYNEQFF TGTGCCAGCAGTTTAACGCCCTACAATGAGCAGTTCTTC
TRBJ2-7 TRBD2 TRBV4-1 NA CASSQDLPSGIYEQYF TGCGCCAGCAGCCAAGATCTTCCGAGCGGGATCTACGAGCAGTACTTC
TRBJ2-5 TRBD2 TRBV11-2 NA CASSQGTSGSGETQYF TGTGCCAGCAGCCAAGGGACTAGCGGGAGTGGGGAGACCCAGTACTTC
TRBJ2-7 TRBD2 TRBV5-4 NA CASSLVLAGDRHEQYF TGTGCCAGCAGCTTGGTATTAGCGGGAGATCGACACGAGCAGTACTTC
TRBJ1-2 NA TRBV9 NA CASSATGNLNYGYTF TGTGCCAGCAGCGCAACAGGGAACCTAAACTATGGCTACACCTTC
TRBJ1-2 TRBD1 TRBV13 NA CASSPTTGANGYTF TGTGCCAGCAGCCCTACGACAGGGGCTAATGGCTACACCTTC
TRBJ2-1 TRBD2 TRBV29-1 NA CSVSRAGGNEQFF TGCAGCGTTAGCAGAGCGGGAGGGAATGAGCAGTTCTTC
TRBJ2-1 NA TRBV15 NA CATSRPRGPSSYNEQFF TGTGCCACCAGCAGACCCAGGGGACCCTCCTCCTACAATGAGCAGTTCTTC
TRBJ2-2 NA TRBV5-4 NA CASSFGGQTGELFF TGTGCCAGCAGCTTCGGGGGACAGACCGGGGAGCTGTTTTTT
TRBJ2-7 NA TRBV5-1 NA CASSLEVSYEQYF TGCGCCAGCAGCTTGGAAGTATCCTACGAGCAGTACTTC
TRBJ2-1 TRBD2 TRBV27 NA CASSLGSSGNNEQFF TGTGCCAGCAGTTTGGGGTCTAGCGGGAACAATGAGCAGTTCTTC
TRBJ2-1 TRBD1 TRBV28 NA CASSLQGADLYNEQFF TGTGCCAGCAGCTTACAGGGGGCGGATCTGTACAATGAGCAGTTCTTC
TRBJ2-1 TRBD1 TRBV7-9 NA CASSLARGLDEQFF TGTGCCAGCAGCTTAGCCAGGGGGTTAGATGAGCAGTTCTTC
TRBJ2-1 TRBD2 TRBV29-1 NA CSVAGGSPEQFF TGCAGCGTTGCTGGCGGGAGCCCTGAGCAGTTCTTC
TRBJ1-5 NA TRBV12-1 NA CASSFGQGEQPQHF TGTGCCAGCAGCTTTGGACAGGGGGAACAGCCCCAGCATTTT
TRBJ1-2 TRBD1 TRBV15 NA CATSRGQESQGGYTF TGTGCCACCAGCAGGGGACAGGAGTCGCAAGGTGGCTACACCTTC
TRBJ2-1 TRBD2 TRBV19 NA CASRPTSSGYFDEQFF TGTGCCAGTAGGCCAACCTCTAGCGGGTACTTTGATGAGCAGTTCTTC
TRBJ2-7 TRBD1 TRBV10-3 NA CATTGGYEQYF TGTGCCACTACAGGGGGCTACGAGCAGTACTTC
TRBJ2-7 TRBD2 TRBV2 NA CASSETTSDSYEQYF TGTGCCAGCAGTGAAACGACTAGCGACTCCTACGAGCAGTACTTC
TRBJ2-2 NA TRBV4-2 NA CASSQAANTGELFF TGTGCCAGCAGCCAGGCTGCGAACACCGGGGAGCTGTTTTTT
TRBJ2-1 TRBD1 TRBV9 NA CASSLQGREQFF TGTGCCAGCAGCCTACAGGGGCGGGAGCAGTTCTTC
TRBJ2-5 TRBD2 TRBV18 NA CASSPPLGEGTQYF TGTGCCAGCTCACCACCATTAGGGGAGGGGACCCAGTACTTC
TRBJ1-5 NA TRBV28 NA CASSSAQPQHF TGTGCCAGCAGTTCGGCTCAGCCCCAGCATTTT
TRBJ2-3 NA TRBV5-1 NA CASSHTDTQYF TGCGCCAGCAGCCACACAGATACGCAGTATTTT
TRBJ2-5 NA TRBV7-9 NA CASSHEVGETQYF TGTGCCAGCAGCCACGAGGTTGGAGAGACCCAGTACTTC
TRBJ2-1 NA TRBV7-9 once CASSSDGHEQFF TGTGCCAGCAGCTCCGATGGACATGAGCAGTTCTTC
TRBJ2-7 NA TRBV6-6 NA CASSYSMGSYEQYF TGTGCCAGCAGTTACTCGATGGGCTCCTACGAGCAGTACTTC
TRBJ2-1 NA TRBV18 NA CASSPPRAGSRVHNEQFF TGTGCCAGCTCACCACCGAGAGCCGGTTCAAGAGTCCACAATGAGCAGTTCTTC
TRBJ2-2 NA TRBV29-1 NA CSVEGTNTGELFF TGCAGCGTTGAGGGCACCAACACCGGGGAGCTGTTTTTT
TRBJ2-1 TRBD2 TRBV29-1 NA CSVVFSASGMGNEQFF TGCAGCGTTGTATTTTCGGCTAGCGGGATGGGCAATGAGCAGTTCTTC
TRBJ2-7 TRBD1 TRBV27 NA CASSLGDRWYEQYF TGTGCCAGCAGTTTGGGGGACAGGTGGTACGAGCAGTACTTC
TRBJ2-7 TRBD2 TRBV7-9 NA CASSSKGREGYEQYF TGTGCCAGCAGCTCAAAAGGACGGGAGGGCTACGAGCAGTACTTC
TRBJ2-3 NA TRBV6-5 once CASSLGDTQYF TGTGCCAGCAGTTTAGGAGATACGCAGTATTTT
TRBJ2-2 NA TRBV6-5 NA CASSYTPVGGELFF TGTGCCAGCAGTTACACCCCGGTCGGCGGGGAGCTGTTTTTT
TRBJ1-2 TRBD1 TRBV7-9 NA CASSPGQGIYGYTF TGTGCCAGCAGCCCCGGACAGGGGATCTATGGCTACACCTTC
TRBJ2-2 TRBD1 TRBV11-3 NA CASSVRQGGAGELFF TGTGCCAGCAGCGTGCGACAGGGCGGCGCCGGGGAGCTGTTTTTT
TRBJ1-2 NA TRBV7-2 NA CASSSSPGGYTF TGTGCCAGCAGCTCGTCCCCGGGTGGCTACACCTTC
TRBJ2-1 NA TRBV7-2 NA CASCQPGIGNEQFF TGTGCCAGCTGCCAGCCGGGGATCGGCAATGAGCAGTTCTTC
TRBJ2-1 TRBD2 TRBV7-9 NA CASGLPGLLPDNEQFF TGTGCCAGCGGACTCCCGGGACTATTGCCCGACAATGAGCAGTTCTTC
TRBJ2-4 NA TRBV6-6 NA CASSYGPNIQYF TGTGCCAGCAGTTACGGACCAAACATTCAGTACTTC
TRBJ1-4 NA TRBV27 NA CAGDDEKLFF TGTGCCGGAGATGATGAAAAACTGTTTTTT
TRBJ2-1 TRBD2 TRBV7-9 NA CASSFPPSGRANEQFF TGTGCCAGCAGCTTCCCCCCTAGCGGGAGGGCCAATGAGCAGTTCTTC
TRBJ2-7 NA TRBV28 NA CASSPRAGYEQYF TGTGCCAGCAGCCCACGCGCGGGATACGAGCAGTACTTC